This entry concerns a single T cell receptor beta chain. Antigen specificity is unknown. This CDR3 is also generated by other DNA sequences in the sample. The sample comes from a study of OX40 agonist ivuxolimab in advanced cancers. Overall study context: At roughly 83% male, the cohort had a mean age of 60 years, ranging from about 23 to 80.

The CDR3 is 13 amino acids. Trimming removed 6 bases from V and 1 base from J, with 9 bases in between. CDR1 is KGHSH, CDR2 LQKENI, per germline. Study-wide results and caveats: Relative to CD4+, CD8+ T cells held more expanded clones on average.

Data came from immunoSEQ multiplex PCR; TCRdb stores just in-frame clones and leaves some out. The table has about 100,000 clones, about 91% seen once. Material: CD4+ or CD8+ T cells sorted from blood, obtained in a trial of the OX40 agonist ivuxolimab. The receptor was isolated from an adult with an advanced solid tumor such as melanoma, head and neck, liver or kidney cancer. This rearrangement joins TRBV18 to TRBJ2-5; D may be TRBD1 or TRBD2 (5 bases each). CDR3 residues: CASSPGLQETQYF. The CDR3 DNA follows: TGTGCCAGCTCCCCGGGGCTCCAAGAGACCCAGTACTTC.